Shown below are 2 T cell receptor beta chains from a single sample sequenced in a study of CD8+ T cells in alopecia areata. cDNA serving as the sequencing template came from extracted, reverse transcribed RNA. Data came from immunoSEQ multiplex PCR; TCRdb stores just in-frame clones and leaves some out. The repertoire holds about 220,000 clones, with more than 45% as singletons. The treatment was: oral pan-JAK inhibitor, 5-10 mg twice daily. The input for sequencing was CD4+ T cells sorted from blood, taken at week 4, from a patient treated with tofacitinib. The receptors shown here come from a human donor with alopecia areata.

V gene TRBV12-5 combines with J gene TRBJ1-1, with TRBD1 matching over 8 bases. The CDR3 extends over 13 amino acids. The V and J ends lost 4 bases and 10 bases, in that order; junction bases with no gene match: 8. Germline CDR1 LGHNT, CDR2 FRNRAP. The chain's CDR3 is CASGSTGERRAFF. In DNA, the CDR3 is TGTGCTAGTGGTTCGACAGGGGAGAGGAGAGCTTTCTTT.

The table lists this clone with a count of one. V is TRBV29-1 and J is TRBJ2-1; TRBD1 matches 7 bases. The CDR3 has 13 amino acids. The germline V gene encodes CDR1 SQVTM and CDR2 ANQGSEA. CDR3 DNA: TGCAACCATCGTCGACAGGGACCGAATGAGCAGTTCTTC. Its translation is CNHRRQGPNEQFF.